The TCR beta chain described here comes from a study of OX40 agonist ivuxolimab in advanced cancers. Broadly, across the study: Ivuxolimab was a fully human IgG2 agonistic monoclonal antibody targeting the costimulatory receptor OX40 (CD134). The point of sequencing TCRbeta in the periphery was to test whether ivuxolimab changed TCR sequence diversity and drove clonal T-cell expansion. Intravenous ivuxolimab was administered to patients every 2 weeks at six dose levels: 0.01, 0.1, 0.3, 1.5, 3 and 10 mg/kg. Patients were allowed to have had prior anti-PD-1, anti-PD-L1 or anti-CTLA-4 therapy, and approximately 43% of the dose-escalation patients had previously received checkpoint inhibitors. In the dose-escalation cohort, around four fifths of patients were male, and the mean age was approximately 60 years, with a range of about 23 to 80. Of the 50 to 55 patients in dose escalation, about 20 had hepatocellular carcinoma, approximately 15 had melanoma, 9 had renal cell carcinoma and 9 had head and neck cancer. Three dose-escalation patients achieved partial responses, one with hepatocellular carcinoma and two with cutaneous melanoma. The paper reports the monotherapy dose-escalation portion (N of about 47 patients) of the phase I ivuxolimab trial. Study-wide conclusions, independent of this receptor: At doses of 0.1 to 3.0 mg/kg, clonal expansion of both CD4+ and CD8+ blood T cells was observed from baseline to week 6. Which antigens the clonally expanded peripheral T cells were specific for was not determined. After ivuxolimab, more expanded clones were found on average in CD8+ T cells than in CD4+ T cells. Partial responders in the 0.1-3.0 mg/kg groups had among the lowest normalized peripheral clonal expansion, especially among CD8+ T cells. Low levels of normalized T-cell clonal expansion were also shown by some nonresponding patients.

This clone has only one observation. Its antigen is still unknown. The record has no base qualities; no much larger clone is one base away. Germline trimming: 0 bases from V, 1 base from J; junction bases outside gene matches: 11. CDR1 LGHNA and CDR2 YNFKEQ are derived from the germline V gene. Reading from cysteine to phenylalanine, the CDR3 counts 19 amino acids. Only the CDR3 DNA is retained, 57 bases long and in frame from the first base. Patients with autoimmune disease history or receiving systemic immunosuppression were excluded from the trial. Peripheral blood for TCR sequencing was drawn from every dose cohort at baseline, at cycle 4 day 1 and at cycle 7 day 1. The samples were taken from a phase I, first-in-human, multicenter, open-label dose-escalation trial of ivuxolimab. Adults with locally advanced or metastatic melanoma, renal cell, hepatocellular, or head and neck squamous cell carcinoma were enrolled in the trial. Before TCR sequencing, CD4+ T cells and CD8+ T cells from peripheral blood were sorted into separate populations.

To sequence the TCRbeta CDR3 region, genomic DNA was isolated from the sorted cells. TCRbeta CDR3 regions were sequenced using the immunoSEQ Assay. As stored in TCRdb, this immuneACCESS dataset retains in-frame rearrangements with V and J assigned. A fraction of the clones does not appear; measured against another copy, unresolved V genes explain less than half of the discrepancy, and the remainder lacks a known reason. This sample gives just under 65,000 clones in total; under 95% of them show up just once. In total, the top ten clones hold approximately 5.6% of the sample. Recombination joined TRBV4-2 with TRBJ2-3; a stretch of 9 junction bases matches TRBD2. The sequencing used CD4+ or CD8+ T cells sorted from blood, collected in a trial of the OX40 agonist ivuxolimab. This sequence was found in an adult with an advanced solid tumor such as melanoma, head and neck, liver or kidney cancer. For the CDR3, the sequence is CASSQEFSGSMGRTDTQYF. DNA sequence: TGTGCCAGCAGCCAAGAATTTAGCGGGAGCATGGGACGCACAGATACGCAGTATTTT.